One sample yielded the 16 T cell receptor beta chains listed below, sequenced in a study of T-cell reconstitution after alpha-beta-depleted transplantation in children. Unique molecular identifiers were built into the TCRbeta library. TCRdb re-analysed the PCR reads in MiXCR, keeping a single row per CDR3 protein. The sample yields 350,000 to 400,000 distinct CDR3 sequences, over 20% seen once. Specimen: PBMCs from the stem cell graft donor, collected from the stem cell graft. The origin of the receptors is a human donor who donated a stem cell graft to a child with acute myeloid leukemia.

The chain carries TRBV29-1 and TRBJ2-7, with D perhaps assigned TRBD1 or TRBD2 (5 bases each). Trimming cost V 6 bases and J 2 bases, with 14 bases left between them. CDR1 SQVTM and CDR2 ANQGSEA come from the germline V gene. The CDR3 loop spans 13 amino acids. CDR3 nucleotide sequence: TGCAGCGTCTCGCTGGGGGTTGCCTACGAGCAGTACTTC. It is translated as CSVSLGVAYEQYF.

This chain joins TRBV20-1 and TRBJ1-6; no definite D call. V lost 3 bases to trimming and J lost 0 bases, with 18 bases between them. Germline assignment: CDR1 DFQATT and CDR2 SNEGSKA (reference sequence). The CDR3 has 18 residues. Written as DNA, the CDR3 is TGCAGTGCTAGGGGCTACCTTACCGACTTCTCCTATAATTCACCCCTCCACTTT. Translating gives CSARGYLTDFSYNSPLHF.

The chain recombines TRBV7-2 with TRBJ1-2; tentative D call: TRBD1 (5 bases). Germline V gene data show CDR1 as SGHTA and CDR2 as FQGNSA. The CDR3 loop spans 14 amino acids. The germline V and J ends were trimmed by 5 bases and 5 bases, with 15 bases remaining between them. The chain's CDR3 is CASSLPGRNYGYTF. CDR3 sequence (DNA): TGTGCCAGCAGCCTTCCGGGACGGAATTATGGCTACACCTTC.

This clonotype occurred a few times. The gene calls are TRBV29-1 and TRBJ2-3; D call uncertain. The V and J ends lost 6 bases and 6 bases respectively, with 16 bases between them. Germline V gene lookup returns CDR1 SQVTM and CDR2 ANQGSEA. The CDR3 spans 13 residues. The CDR3 region has the DNA TGCAGCGTCGGGCCAGGAGAGTTGGATACGCAGTATTTT. It codes for CSVGPGELDTQYF.

This clonotype was seen repeatedly, ten times or more. V gene TRBV12-3 or TRBV12-4 combines with J gene TRBJ1-6; 7 nucleotides match TRBD1. V was clipped by 1 base and J by 0 bases; unmatched bases: 3. The CDR3 covers 17 residues. In DNA, the CDR3 is TGTGCCAGCAGTTTAGAGGCAGGGGGCTCCTATAATTCACCCCTCCACTTT. It specifies CASSLEAGGSYNSPLHF.

The genes are TRBV6-4 and TRBJ2-3; TRBD2 agrees at 14 bases. Germline lookup yields CDR1 MRHNA and CDR2 SNTAGT. V was pared by 6 bases and J by 8 bases, with 7 bases of the junction left unmatched. CDR3 length: 15 amino acids. The CDR3 nucleotides are TGTGCCAGCAGCGCCGGGACTAGCGGGAGTATTACGCAGTATTTT. Translated: CASSAGTSGSITQYF.

The rearrangement links TRBV19 to TRBJ2-1, with 10 bases identical to TRBD2. Germline CDR1 and CDR2: LNHDA and SQIVND (reference sequence). This CDR3 is built from 16 residues. V lost 5 bases to trimming and J lost 9 bases; unmatched junction nucleotides: 13. CDR3 amino acids: CASSFLGLAGDGEQFF. The CDR3 DNA reads TGTGCCAGTAGTTTTTTGGGTCTAGCGGGAGACGGTGAGCAGTTCTTC.

This clonotype was observed a handful of times. The chain uses TRBV12-3 or TRBV12-4 and TRBJ1-5; D ambiguous. The CDR3 sequence is 15 residues long. The V end was cut by 3 bases, the J end by 5 bases, with 14 bases between. The CDR3 loop reads CASSLKWTADQPQHF. For the CDR3, the DNA is TGTGCCAGCAGTTTGAAGTGGACGGCCGATCAGCCCCAGCATTTT.

The chain links TRBV20-1 to TRBJ1-1; D not certain. CDR1 is DFQATT and CDR2 is SNEGSKA in the germline V gene (reference sequence). This CDR3 is 13 amino acids long. V lost 4 bases to trimming and J lost 1 base, with 10 bases between them. Here the CDR3 reads CSATPGSNTEAFF. The DNA for the CDR3 is TGCAGTGCTACCCCGGGCTCGAACACTGAAGCTTTCTTT.

With respect to this clonotype: Its ends do not fully match the called genes, so a read error is possible. This chain links TRBV7-9 with TRBJ1-1, with no clear D. This CDR3 has 12 residues. Germline CDR1 SEHNR, CDR2 FQNEAQ (reference sequence). The CDR3 region has the DNA TGTGCCAGCAGCTTAGGAGGGAACGGAACTTTATTT. Protein: CASSLGGNGTLF.

A few counts support this clonotype. V is TRBV7-2 and J is TRBJ2-5; D unclear. Germline values: CDR1 SGHTA, CDR2 FQGNSA. V lost 2 bases and J lost 4, with 5 bases in between. The CDR3 extends over 12 amino acids. CDR3 amino acids: CASSLTLETQYF. DNA for the CDR3: TGTGCCAGCAGCTTAACGTTAGAGACCCAGTACTTC.

This rearrangement joins TRBV28 to TRBJ2-1, with D uncertain. Trimming took 3 bases from V and 5 from J, leaving 11 bases between them. CDR1 is MDHEN, CDR2 SYDVKM, per germline. CDR3 length: 14 amino acids. The chain's CDR3 is CASSFPGSHNEQFF. CDR3 bases: TGTGCCAGCAGTTTCCCTGGCAGCCACAATGAGCAGTTCTTC.

This clonotype was counted a single time. The V and J genes are TRBV7-9 and TRBJ2-7; D is possibly TRBD2 (6 bases). The CDR3 consists of 14 residues. V was shortened by 4 bases and J by 3 bases, with 13 bases between the two germline ends. The V gene's germline CDR1 is SEHNR and CDR2 FQNEAQ (reference sequence). Here the CDR3 reads CASSWGDRSYEQYF. As DNA, the CDR3 is TGTGCCAGCAGCTGGGGGGACCGGAGCTACGAGCAGTACTTC.

This clonotype was counted only a few times. The chain employs TRBV29-1 and TRBJ2-3; 8 bases line up with TRBD2. The V and J ends lost 4 bases and 1 base, in that order; junction bases with no gene match: 7. The CDR3 has 15 residues. Germline values: CDR1 SQVTM, CDR2 ANQGSEA. The CDR3 bases are TGCAGCGTTGGCGAAACTAGCGGACGCACAGATACGCAGTATTTT. It encodes CSVGETSGRTDTQYF.

The V gene is TRBV5-1, the J gene TRBJ2-3; 12 bases are shared with TRBD2. The CDR3 length is 17 residues. Germline CDR1 reads SGHRS; CDR2 reads YFSETQ. V was clipped by 2 bases and J by 0 bases; unmatched bases: 4. The CDR3 DNA follows: TGCGCCAGCAGCTTCCTAGCGGGAGGGCGAAGCACAGATACGCAGTATTTT. This encodes CASSFLAGGRSTDTQYF.

V usage is TRBV4-2 and J usage is TRBJ2-3; 9 bases match TRBD2. Germline lookup yields CDR1 LGHNA and CDR2 YNFKEQ. The ends lost 0 bases at V and 0 bases at J; junction bases unmatched: 16. The CDR3 runs to 21 residues. Here the CDR3 DNA reads TGTGCCAGCAGCCAAGAGTCCGAACCGGGACTAGCTCCTTTGAGCACAGATACGCAGTATTTT. Translating gives CASSQESEPGLAPLSTDTQYF.